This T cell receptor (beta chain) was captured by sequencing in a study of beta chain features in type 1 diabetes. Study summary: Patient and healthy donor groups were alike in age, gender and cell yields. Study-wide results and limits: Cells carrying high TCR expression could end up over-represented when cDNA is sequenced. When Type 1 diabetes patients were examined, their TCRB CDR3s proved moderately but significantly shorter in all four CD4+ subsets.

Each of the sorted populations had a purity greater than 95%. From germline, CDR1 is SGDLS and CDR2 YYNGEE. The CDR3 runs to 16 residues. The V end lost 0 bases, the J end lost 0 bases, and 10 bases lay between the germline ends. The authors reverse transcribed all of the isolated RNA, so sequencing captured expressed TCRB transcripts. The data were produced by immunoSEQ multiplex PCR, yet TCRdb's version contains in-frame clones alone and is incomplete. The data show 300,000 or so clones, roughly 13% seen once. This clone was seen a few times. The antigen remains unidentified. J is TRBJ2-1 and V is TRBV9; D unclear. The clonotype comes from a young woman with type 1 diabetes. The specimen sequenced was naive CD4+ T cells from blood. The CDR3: CASSVASDRSYNEQFF. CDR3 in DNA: TGTGCCAGCAGCGTAGCGAGCGACCGCTCCTACAATGAGCAGTTCTTC.